The rows below give T cell receptor beta chains drawn from one sample of a study of CD8 T cells in Susac syndrome. TCRdb re-derived calls from the immunoSEQ multiplex PCR reads in MiXCR, one entry per CDR3 protein. The data contain 100,000 to 150,000 distinct CDR3 sequences, roughly 96% of them singletons. Input material: CD4+ T cells from PBMCs. Receptors originate from a human donor in good health. Both conserved end residues are part of each CDR3.

CDR3 length	V gene	CDR3 protein
15	TRBV5-1	CASSLYAASYNEQFF
16	TRBV4-1	CASSPTGTARTDTQYF
12	TRBV20-1	CSAREGAGTQYF
16	TRBV28	CASSSGTGGLNQPQHF
15	TRBV28	CASSSPGSLNEKLFF
13	TRBV6-6	CASASESSYEQYF
15	TRBV2	CASSDMGPLDNEQFF
12	TRBV12-3/TRBV12-4	CASSTQNQPQHF
11	TRBV28	CASSLFGGAFF
14	TRBV5-1	CASRSGGGGNIQYF
12	TRBV29-1	CSVEEGRESYTF
14	TRBV12-3/TRBV12-4	CASSYSGLYNEQFF
17	TRBV5-4	CASSPWIGRANTGELFF
13	TRBV27	CASAQTGLGEQYF
13	TRBV11-3	CASSSQGSHEQYF
15	TRBV15	CATTDRGSGANVLTF
12	TRBV6-5	CASSYSGGTLFF
15	TRBV9	CASSVGEGASQPQHF
12	TRBV28	CASSLGTYEQYF
14	TRBV29-1	CSVTGTGQKETQYF
15	TRBV6-5	CASSSVWGAGETQYF
15	TRBV28	CASSFSGRATGELFF
15	TRBV6-5	CASSYSPSAGEKLFF
13	TRBV27	CASSLLRDTEAFF
15	TRBV5-1	CASSDLAEGYNEQFF
12	TRBV2	CASPDRAGEQYF
14	TRBV12-3/TRBV12-4	CASSYDGTKNIQYF
13	TRBV30	CAWSLAGNQPQHF
14	TRBV5-1	CASSSPGKSTEAFF
13	TRBV19	CASTEGRTSGQFF
15	TRBV20-1	CSARRDGRSADTQYF
12	TRBV12-5	CASGTGYETQYF
11	TRBV12-5	CASGLASEQFF
14	TRBV5-6	CASSLSGPESEAFF
13	TRBV12-3/TRBV12-4	CASMRTGDREQYF
14	TRBV7-6	CASSAGTGFDEQFF
15	TRBV12-3/TRBV12-4	CASSYGTSGNNEQYF
15	TRBV12-3/TRBV12-4	CASSRTGGGGSTQYF
14	TRBV3-1	CASSMYRAGTEAFF
19	TRBV7-2	CASSLEGLAGGPSQETQYF
15	TRBV19	CASIPDNAAYYGYTF
14	TRBV5-1	CASSLHSTSYEQYF
13	TRBV12-3/TRBV12-4	CASSFAGQETQYF
16	TRBV30	CAWSVRLAGVRNEQFF
14	TRBV3-1	CASSRGTVTGELFF
16	TRBV23-1	CASSQLLGGANTEAFF
13	TRBV5-1	CASIGQGTYEQYF
16	TRBV28	CASSWVAGRVEDTQYF
15	TRBV29-1	CSVRDSPLHKNIQYF
15	TRBV14	CASSQERSVSGEQFF
16	TRBV29-1	CSVGAPGVLPKGTQYF
13	TRBV7-6	CASSLQTSTEQYF
13	TRBV29-1	CSVQTGSNQPQHF
15	TRBV7-8	CASSLPQGKESEQYF
13	TRBV6-5	CASRASGDYGYTF
14	TRBV29-1	CSASGRKGTYEQYF
14	TRBV5-4	CASSGGTAKETQYF
13	TRBV28	CASSLSIPYEQYF
14	TRBV19	CASSATDHNYGYTF